One sample yielded the 32 T cell receptor beta chains listed below, sequenced in a study of T-cell reconstitution after alpha-beta-depleted transplantation in children. The TCRbeta library incorporated unique molecular identifiers. TCRdb independently ran MiXCR on the PCR reads; one entry per CDR3 protein. Of hundreds of thousands of distinct CDR3 sequences listed, 20% to 25% are singletons. Source: PBMCs, mostly from graft donor cells, taken 360 days after TCRalphabeta/CD19-depleted stem cell transplant. Source of these receptors: a boy less than two years old who had a stem cell transplant for acute myeloid leukemia, so the T cells may come from the graft donor.

The CDR3 DNA sequence: TGCAGCGTTGAAGTGGCAGGGGTGGGGACTGAAGCTTTCTTT. This translates into CSVEVAGVGTEAFF. This sequence joins TRBV29-1 and TRBJ1-1; D perhaps matches TRBD1 (6 bases). Trimming took off 1 base at V and 5 bases at J, with 14 bases between the two ends. CDR1 is SQVTM and CDR2 is ANQGSEA in the germline V gene. The CDR3 is 14 residues long.

Points on this clonotype: A read error may account for a junction end that differs from germline. The CDR3 protein is CASSLPGQGASNGQFF. The CDR3 DNA reads as TGTGCCAGCAGTCTTCCGGGACAGGGGGCGTCTAATGGGCAGTTCTTC. The chain recombines TRBV12-3 or TRBV12-4 with TRBJ2-1; 12 positions agree with TRBD1. The CDR3 loop spans 16 amino acids.

At least ten counts were recorded for this clonotype. The chain has TRBV12-3 or TRBV12-4 and TRBJ1-5; D possibly corresponds to TRBD1 (6 bases). V was cut by 5 bases and J by 4 bases, with 12 bases left in between. CDR3 length: 14 amino acids. The CDR3 DNA is TGTGCCAGCAGTCAACAGGGAAAGAATCAGCCCCAGCATTTT. Translation gives CASSQQGKNQPQHF.

V is TRBV21-1 and J is TRBJ2-7; TRBD1, the table's D call, was not compared with the DNA. TRBV21-1 is a pseudogene segment. CDR3 length: 14 amino acids. The CDR3 DNA sequence: TGTGCCAGCAGCGAGATAACAGGGTCCCACGAGCAGTACTTC. This codes for CASSEITGSHEQYF.

This clonotype was counted at least ten times. CDR3 sequence: CASSPGTMPNTEAFF. The CDR3, as DNA: TGTGCCAGCAGCCCTGGGACTATGCCAAACACTGAAGCTTTCTTT. The V call is TRBV14, the J call TRBJ1-1; possibly TRBD1 for D (5 bases). Germline V gene data show CDR1 as SGHDN and CDR2 as FVKESK. V lost 4 bases, J lost 2 bases, and 14 bases lay in between. This CDR3 is 15 amino acids long.

A few counts support this clonotype. A much larger clone differs by one base, so this may be a read error. The CDR3 nucleotides read TGTGCCAGCAGCGCCTACACAGATACGCAGTATTTT. Amino acid sequence: CASSAYTDTQYF. This chain uses TRBV9 with TRBJ2-3; no clear D. V lost 3 bases and J lost 2, with 4 bases in between. This CDR3 is 12 amino acids long. Germline CDR1 reads SGDLS; CDR2 reads YYNGEE.

This clonotype has only a few counts. The CDR3 bases are TGCAGCGTTGAAGATAACCCGGATGAGCAGTTCTTC. Translated: CSVEDNPDEQFF. This chain uses TRBV29-1 with TRBJ2-1; D is ambiguous. The germline V gene encodes CDR1 SQVTM and CDR2 ANQGSEA. V was pared by 0 bases and J by 8 bases, with 8 bases between. There are 12 residues in the CDR3.

V usage is TRBV12-3 or TRBV12-4 and J usage is TRBJ2-1, with D perhaps TRBD2 (6 bases). V was pared by 7 bases and J by 2 bases, with 15 bases between. This CDR3 has 15 amino acids. The CDR3, as DNA: TGTGCCAGCACCCCCGGAGGAGGGGCCTACAATGAGCAGTTCTTC. Amino acid sequence: CASTPGGGAYNEQFF.

This clonotype was counted at least ten times. The rearrangement links TRBV29-1 to TRBJ2-1; possible D gene TRBD2, 6 bases. Germline CDR1 reads SQVTM; CDR2 reads ANQGSEA. The ends were cut back, 4 bases at V and 10 bases at J, with 14 bases in the middle. The CDR3 runs to 12 residues. The CDR3 DNA follows: TGCAGCGTTGGATGGAGCGGGCAGGAGCAGTTCTTC. Residues: CSVGWSGQEQFF.

This chain joins TRBV2 and TRBJ2-7; D may be TRBD1 (6 bases). The CDR3 is 13 amino acids. CDR1 SNHLY and CDR2 FYNNEI come from the germline V gene. The V gene lost 6 bases and the J gene lost 1 base, with 10 bases spanning the gap. The CDR3 coding sequence is TGTGCCAGCAGGGTTGACAGGTCCTACGAGCAGTACGTC. Encoded protein: CASRVDRSYEQYV.

In regard to this clonotype: One end of the junction is discordant with germline, which a read error may explain. V and J are TRBV20-1 and TRBJ2-5; the D gene is possibly TRBD2 (5 bases). This CDR3 has 12 amino acids. The germline CDR1 and CDR2 sequences are DFQATT and SNEGSKA (reference sequence). CDR3 sequence: CSARGPQRTQYF. CDR3 DNA sequence: TGCAGTGCGAGAGGGCCCCAACGGACCCAGTACTTC.

The chain is built from TRBV7-3 and TRBJ2-1; the D is unclear. This CDR3 comprises 15 residues. Germline CDR1 SGHTA, CDR2 FQGTGA. The germline V and J ends were trimmed by 1 base and 5 bases, with 12 bases remaining between them. CDR3 protein: CASSLRRSGNNEQFF. In DNA form, the CDR3 reads TGTGCCAGCAGCTTAAGAAGATCAGGAAACAATGAGCAGTTCTTC.

This clonotype was counted a few times. The rearrangement joins TRBV6-5 to TRBJ2-5; TRBD2 matches at 7 bases. The CDR3 is made up of 15 amino acids. The V and J ends lost 0 bases and 5 bases, in that order; junction bases with no gene match: 6. Germline CDR1 is MNHEY and CDR2 is SVGAGI. CDR3 sequence reads: CASSYSRAGEETQYF. DNA of the CDR3: TGTGCCAGCAGTTACTCCCGGGCGGGGGAGGAGACCCAGTACTTC.

The sample holds a few counts of this clonotype. The chain combines TRBV12-3 or TRBV12-4 with TRBJ2-3, with 8 bases aligning to TRBD2. The V segment lost 2 bases and the J segment 3 bases; nucleotides outside the gene matches: 4. This CDR3 has 15 residues. CDR3 DNA: TGTGCCAGCAGTTTATGGGCTAGCGGGACAGATACGCAGTATTTT. Its protein is CASSLWASGTDTQYF.

CDR3 residues: CASSYSPQSGNTIYF. The CDR3 region has the DNA TGTGCCAGCAGTTACTCGCCACAGTCGGGAAACACCATATATTTT. The V gene is TRBV6-5, the J gene TRBJ1-3, with no clear D. The CDR3 is made up of 15 amino acids. Trimming pared 0 bases from V and 4 bases from J, leaving 10 bases between. Germline CDR1 is MNHEY and CDR2 is SVGAGI.

This clonotype showed up many times. The J gene is TRBJ2-5, the V gene TRBV11-3, with D uncertain. Looked up from germline, CDR1 is SGHNT and CDR2 is YENEEA. V gave up 5 bases and J gave up 2 bases, with 12 bases separating them. The CDR3 is 14 residues long. The CDR3 here is CASSPHTYQETQYF. The CDR3 DNA is TGTGCCAGCAGCCCCCACACGTATCAAGAGACCCAGTACTTC.

This clonotype appeared a few times. A single base separates this from a much larger clone, so it may be a read error. This chain connects TRBV7-2 to TRBJ2-4; D may be TRBD2 (5 bases). CDR1 is SGHTA, CDR2 FQGNSA, per germline. The CDR3 is 14 amino acids. V was clipped by 2 bases and J by 2 bases, with 7 bases between them. The CDR3 loop reads CASSLRGPKNIQYF. The CDR3 region has the DNA TGTGCCAGCAGCTTAAGAGGGCCCAAAAACATTCAGTACTTC.

This clonotype has at least ten counts. The chain employs TRBV6-6 and TRBJ2-3, with D perhaps being TRBD1 or TRBD2 (5 bases each). Trimming removed 0 bases at V and 11 bases at J, with 12 bases between. Germline assignment: CDR1 MNHNY and CDR2 SVGAGI (reference sequence). The CDR3 consists of 13 residues. Here the CDR3 DNA reads TGTGCCAGCAGTTACTCGATAAGGGACCAGCAGTATTTT. Translation: CASSYSIRDQQYF.

This chain uses TRBV11-1 with TRBJ2-1; TRBD1 aligns across 7 bases. The germline V gene has CDR1 SGHAT and CDR2 FQDESV (reference sequence). The CDR3 loop spans 14 amino acids. The ends lost 5 bases at V and 8 bases at J; junction bases unmatched: 9. CDR3 amino acids: CASSVRTGVDEQFF. The CDR3 DNA follows: TGTGCCAGCAGCGTGAGGACAGGAGTCGATGAGCAGTTCTTC.

In its sample, this clonotype was seen many times. This sequence joins TRBV28 and TRBJ2-1; TRBD1 or TRBD2 may be the D gene (6 bases each). The V gene's germline CDR1 is MDHEN and CDR2 SYDVKM. Trimming stripped 2 bases from V and 8 bases from J, with 10 bases between. The CDR3 has 13 residues. Written as DNA, the CDR3 is TGTGCCAGCAGTTTAACAGGGAGGTATGAGCAGTTCTTC. Translating it yields CASSLTGRYEQFF.

There are many counts of this clonotype. V usage is TRBV2 and J usage is TRBJ2-1; D is unclear. Germline CDR1 reads SNHLY; CDR2 reads FYNNEI. CDR3 size: 11 residues. V lost 3 bases, J lost 3 bases, and 0 bases lay in between. The CDR3 loop is CASSDYNEQFF. The CDR3, as DNA: TGTGCCAGCAGTGACTACAATGAGCAGTTCTTC.

The table lists this clonotype with many counts. The J gene is TRBJ2-7, the V gene TRBV20-1, with TRBD2 as a possible D gene (5 bases). V was shortened by 5 bases and J by 4 bases, with 15 bases between the two germline ends. The CDR3 contains 13 residues. Germline V gene data show CDR1 as DFQATT and CDR2 as SNEGSKA (reference sequence). The CDR3 sequence is CSAYRLGGYEQYV. The CDR3 DNA reads as TGCAGTGCTTATCGGCTAGGAGGATACGAGCAGTACGTC.

V and J are TRBV12-3 or TRBV12-4 and TRBJ2-1, with 9 bases fitting TRBD2. This CDR3 spans 15 amino acids. V lost 7 bases to trimming and J lost 4 bases; unmatched junction nucleotides: 8. This CDR3 reads CASTPTSGNYNEQFF. In nucleotides, the CDR3 is TGTGCCAGCACCCCGACTAGCGGTAATTACAATGAGCAGTTCTTC.

This clonotype was detected many times. The chain is built from TRBV7-9 and TRBJ2-7; no clear D. Per the germline V gene, CDR1 is SEHNR and CDR2 is FQNEAQ (reference sequence). Deletions cut 3 bases from V and 4 bases from J, with 7 bases between. This CDR3 is built from 12 residues. The CDR3 DNA is TGTGCCAGCAGCTTGCTGGGGTACGAGCAGTACGTC. This codes for CASSLLGYEQYV.

Only a few counts were recorded for this clonotype. V usage is TRBV20-1 and J usage is TRBJ2-7; 11 bases fit TRBD1. The germline CDR1 and CDR2 sequences are DFQATT and SNEGSKA (reference sequence). This CDR3 spans 15 amino acids. Losses at the gene ends were 3 bases for V and 0 bases for J; bases not matched to a gene: 4. The CDR3 bases are TGCAGTGCTAGCGGACAGGGGGCGTCCTCCTACGAGCAGTACTTC. It codes for CSASGQGASSYEQYF.

The table lists this clonotype with many counts. The V and J genes are TRBV29-1 and TRBJ2-1; TRBD1 matches 7 bases. This CDR3 has 18 residues. With V trimmed by 5 bases and J by 10 bases, 26 bases remained unmatched. CDR1 is SQVTM, CDR2 ANQGSEA, per germline. CDR3 sequence: CSVFPLISPQGMTNEQFF. The CDR3, as DNA: TGCAGCGTTTTCCCACTCATCAGCCCACAGGGGATGACCAACGAGCAGTTCTTC.

This rearrangement joins TRBV20-1 to TRBJ2-3; 7 bases line up with TRBD1. Trimming took 6 bases from V and 1 from J; bases not matched to a gene: 7. Germline assignment: CDR1 DFQATT and CDR2 SNEGSKA (reference sequence). CDR3 size: 14 residues. This CDR3 is CSASGQVGTDTQYF. As DNA, the CDR3 is TGCAGTGCGAGCGGACAGGTTGGCACAGATACGCAGTATTTT.

This clonotype was seen many times. V is TRBV29-1 and J is TRBJ2-3; D uncertain. Looked up from germline, CDR1 is SQVTM and CDR2 is ANQGSEA. Between the trimmed V and J ends, which lost 4 bases and 2 bases, there was a span of 10 bases. The CDR3 contains 13 residues. The CDR3 region is CSVVPGTTDTQYF. The CDR3 nucleotides are TGCAGCGTTGTGCCGGGTACCACAGATACGCAGTATTTT.

This clonotype appeared many times. The genes are TRBV20-1 and TRBJ1-1; D is ambiguous. V dropped 3 bases and J dropped 1 base, with 6 bases sitting between them. CDR3 size: 12 residues. The germline CDR1 and CDR2 sequences are DFQATT and SNEGSKA (reference sequence). The chain's CDR3 is CSARGGNTEAFF. The CDR3 nucleotides read TGCAGTGCTAGGGGAGGGAACACTGAAGCTTTCTTT.

In its sample, this clonotype was seen many times. This rearrangement joins TRBV12-3 or TRBV12-4 to TRBJ1-4; unclear D gene. V was cut by 1 base and J by 4 bases, with 13 bases left in between. This CDR3 has 16 residues. The CDR3 coding sequence is TGTGCCAGCAGTTTAGGTCGGACGGCTTTTAATGAAAAACTGTTTTTT. Amino acids: CASSLGRTAFNEKLFF.

This clonotype was detected a few times. CDR3 DNA sequence: TGTGCCAGCAGCTTTACTAGCAGGAACAATGAGCAGTTCTTC. Translation: CASSFTSRNNEQFF. The V and J genes are TRBV6-2 or TRBV6-3 and TRBJ2-1; perhaps TRBD2 as D (6 bases). Trimming cost V 6 bases and J 5 bases, with 14 bases left between them. This CDR3 contains 14 residues. Germline CDR1 is MNHEY and CDR2 is SVGEGT.

A few counts support this clonotype. V gene TRBV20-1 combines with J gene TRBJ2-3; D gene unclear. The CDR3 is made up of 14 amino acids. Germline CDR1 reads DFQATT; CDR2 reads SNEGSKA (reference sequence). With 2 bases removed from V and 3 bases from J, the gap between germline ends came to 12 bases. The chain's CDR3 is CSARHPRLTDTQYF. The CDR3 DNA reads TGCAGTGCTAGACATCCTAGGTTAACAGATACGCAGTATTTT.